The T cell receptor (beta chain) described here comes from a study of T cell repertoires in aging, cancer and after chemotherapy. The CDR3 totals 16 residues. V was pared by 5 bases and J by 6 bases, with 10 bases of the junction left unmatched. Germline V gene lookup returns CDR1 LNHDA and CDR2 SQIVND (reference sequence). Relative to its sample, this clonotype is medium-sized. TRB rearrangements spanning V, D and J were amplified using mixed TRB-A/B primers. TCRdb re-called the multiplex PCR reads through MiXCR, storing one row per CDR3 protein. The sample shows approximately 6,700 distinct CDR3 sequences, roughly 22% of them seen only once. Amplification of TCR beta used genomic DNA extracted from peripheral blood.

Sample: blood. The source of this sequence is a human donor with a blood cancer. The V call is TRBV19, the J call TRBJ2-1; 10 bases map to TRBD2. CDR3 coding DNA: TGTGCCAGTAGTCCCCTAGCGGGAGTAGGCGCCAATGAGCAGTTCTTC. It translates to CASSPLAGVGANEQFF.